This T cell receptor (beta chain) was sequenced in a study of human T cells and chemical hapten exposure. General study results and limits: There were significantly more large CDR3 similarity clusters among expanded TCRs than among controls.

This clonotype was counted ten times or more. The target antigen is unknown. TCRdb ran MiXCR on the RACE reads and lists one entry per CDR3 protein. The table includes some 82,000 distinct CDR3 sequences, 6.5% to 8% detected once. This CDR3 is built from 16 residues. Trimming left V 4 bases short and J 1 base short, with 18 bases between. Germline CDR1 is SGDLS and CDR2 is YYNGEE. The time point denotes: patch test 2, 6 weeks after DPC sensitization. Treatment denoted: therapeutic diphenylcyclopropenone sensitization with weekly scalp DPC. This receptor was obtained from a woman under 40 with alopecia areata. Some clones in this sample may be carry-over from other donors' samples. Sample: whole blood, taken in connection with sensitization to the hapten diphenylcyclopropenone (DPC). The rearrangement joins TRBV9 to TRBJ2-7, with D tentatively TRBD1 (6 bases). The CDR3 nucleotides are TGTGCCAGCAGCCCAGGTGGTGGGGGCCTTTCCTACGAGCAGTACTTC. Translation: CASSPGGGGLSYEQYF.